This T cell receptor (beta chain) was sequenced during a study of T cells after yellow fever vaccination. TCRdb reprocessed the 5' RACE reads with MiXCR, giving one entry per CDR3 protein. The table records 200,000 to 300,000 distinct CDR3 sequences, 3.6% of them present only once. This clonotype was observed many times. Germline values: CDR1 ENHRY, CDR2 SYGVKD. The V end lost 4 bases, the J end lost 0 bases, and 10 bases lay between the germline ends. The CDR3 sequence is 14 residues long. V is TRBV10-3 and J is TRBJ2-7; D is possibly TRBD1 (5 bases). The source material was PBMCs, sampled 15 days after the yellow fever booster vaccination. The TCR comes from a man between 18 and 29 years old who received the YFV17D yellow fever vaccine. The CDR3 DNA is TGTGCCATCAGTGGGCTCGACAGCTCCTACGAGCAGTACTTC. Its protein is CAISGLDSSYEQYF.